The 8 T cell receptor beta chains given below trace back to one sample, sequenced in a study. A single record per CDR3 protein comes from TCRdb applying MiXCR to the 5' RACE reads. The table lists some 9,000 distinct CDR3 sequences, less than 60% of them singletons. Treg sorting used a CD4+CD25+CD127-/low gate. Sequenced input: Tregs sorted from a lymph node. All receptors come from a female donor with breast cancer.

This clonotype was counted between two and nine times. The genes are TRBV6-5 and TRBJ1-5; D is unclear. There are 15 residues in the CDR3. Between the trimmed V and J ends, which lost 4 bases and 0 bases, there was a span of 10 bases. Germline V CDR1 and CDR2: MNHEY, SVGAGI. This chain's CDR3 is CASSSLGYSNQPQHF. CDR3 nucleotides: TGTGCCAGCAGTTCCCTAGGGTATAGCAATCAGCCCCAGCATTTT.

This clonotype was found once. The germline gene is not matched at one end of the junction; a read error may be the cause. The chain uses TRBV7-7 and TRBJ2-2; perhaps TRBD2 as D (6 bases). Germline V gene sequence: CDR1 SSHAT, CDR2 FNYEAQ (reference sequence). The CDR3 length is 14 residues. CDR3 region: CASSLAQHTGGLFF. The CDR3 bases are TGTGCTAGCAGCTTAGCACAGCACACCGGGGGGCTGTTTTTT.

Remarks on this clonotype: The junction differs from germline at one of its ends, possibly a read error. J is TRBJ2-7 and V is TRBV6-1; D uncertain. The CDR3 runs 12 residues. CDR1 is MNHNS, CDR2 SASEGT, per germline. CDR3 sequence reads: CASSETSYEQCF. Here the CDR3 DNA reads TGCGCCAGCAGCGAGACGAGCTACGAGCAGTGCTTC.

This clonotype turned up a few times. V and J are TRBV4-1 and TRBJ2-7; TRBD2 might be the D (5 bases). The CDR3 contains 16 residues. From germline, CDR1 is MGHRA and CDR2 YSYEKL. Trimming cost V 0 bases and J 0 bases, with 12 bases left between them. DNA for the CDR3: TGCGCCAGCAGCCAAGATAGAGGAACTAGCTCCTACGAGCAGTACTTC. Its translation is CASSQDRGTSSYEQYF.

The J gene is TRBJ1-1, the V gene TRBV6-5; TRBD1 might be the D (6 bases). The CDR3 is 13 amino acids. Germline CDR1 and CDR2: MNHEY and SVGAGI. With 5 bases removed from V and 4 bases from J, the gap between germline ends came to 11 bases. CDR3 sequence (DNA): TGTGCCAGCAGTCAGGGACAAACCACTGAAGCTTTCTTT. Translation: CASSQGQTTEAFF.

The chain employs TRBV18 and TRBJ2-1; maybe TRBD1 (5 bases). This CDR3 spans 15 amino acids. V was pared by 2 bases and J by 2 bases, with 10 bases between. Germline V gene lookup returns CDR1 KGHSH and CDR2 LQKENI. Here the CDR3 reads CASSPETAAYNEQFF. CDR3 nucleotide sequence: TGTGCCAGCTCACCAGAGACAGCAGCCTACAATGAGCAGTTCTTC.

V is TRBV4-2 and J is TRBJ2-5; D remains unclear. This CDR3 has 16 amino acids. Trimming cost V 0 bases and J 1 base, with 12 bases left between them. CDR1 and CDR2 from the germline V gene are LGHNA and YNFKEQ. CDR3 amino acids: CASSQDGSLGQETQYF. DNA of the CDR3: TGTGCCAGCAGCCAAGACGGATCTCTGGGCCAAGAGACCCAGTACTTC.

To note about this clonotype: At one boundary the junction diverges from the germline segment, which might be a read error. The chain combines TRBV6-5 with TRBJ2-7; no clear D gene. Germline CDR1 reads MNHEY; CDR2 reads SVGAGI. There are 12 residues in the CDR3. CDR3 in amino acids: CASGYMVYEQYF. CDR3 DNA: TGTGCCAGCGGTTACATGGTCTACGAGCAGTACTTC.